Sequencing of this T cell receptor (beta chain) was carried out in a study of OX40 agonist ivuxolimab in advanced cancers. Regarding the study as a whole: Expanded clones were, on average, more numerous in CD8+ T cells than in CD4+.

V lost 5 bases and J lost 2, with 14 bases in between. The CDR3 contains 15 residues. The germline V gene has CDR1 SGHDN and CDR2 FVKESK. TCRdb's copy holds only in-frame clones and misses some; the assay was immunoSEQ multiplex PCR. Of tens of thousands of clones in the sample, over 75% are singletons; the top ten hold approximately 10%. Comment on this clone: Its antigen remains unknown.

The chain recombines TRBV14 with TRBJ2-3; D is tentatively TRBD1 or TRBD2 (5 bases each). The sequencing here drew on CD4+ or CD8+ T cells sorted from blood, taken in a trial of the OX40 agonist ivuxolimab. The sequence was obtained from an adult with an advanced solid tumor such as melanoma, head and neck, liver or kidney cancer. The CDR3 coding sequence is TGTGCCAGCAGCGGCCGGGACCAATACACAGATACGCAGTATTTT. It translates to CASSGRDQYTDTQYF.